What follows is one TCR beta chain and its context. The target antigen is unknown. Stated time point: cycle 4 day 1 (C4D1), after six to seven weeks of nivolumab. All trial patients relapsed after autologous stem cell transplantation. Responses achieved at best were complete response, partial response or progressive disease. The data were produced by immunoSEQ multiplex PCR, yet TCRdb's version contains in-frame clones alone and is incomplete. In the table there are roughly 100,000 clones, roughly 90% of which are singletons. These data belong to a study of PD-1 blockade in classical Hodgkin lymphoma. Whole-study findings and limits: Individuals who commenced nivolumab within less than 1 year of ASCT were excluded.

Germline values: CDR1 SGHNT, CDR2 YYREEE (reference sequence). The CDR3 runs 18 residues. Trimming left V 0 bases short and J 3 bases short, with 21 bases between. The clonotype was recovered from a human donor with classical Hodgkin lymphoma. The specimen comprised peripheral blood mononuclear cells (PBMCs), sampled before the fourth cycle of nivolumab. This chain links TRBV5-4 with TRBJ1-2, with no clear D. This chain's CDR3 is CASSLVGLTEIRDYGYTF. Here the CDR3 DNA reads TGTGCCAGCAGCTTGGTTGGCTTAACAGAGATAAGGGACTATGGCTACACCTTC.